These 9 T cell receptor beta chains share one sample of origin, sequenced in a study of CD4 T cells in relation to SARS-CoV-2 and coronaviruses. CD4+ T cells from unexposed donors were obtained before the COVID-19 pandemic (2011-2018). CD4+ T cells were isolated from the cells after more than nine days of culture. The method was immunoSEQ multiplex PCR; TCRdb's version includes in-frame clones alone and lacks a portion of them. The table lists just over 25,000 clones, 75% of them singletons. Antigens of these TCRs are unknown. What was sequenced was CD4+ T cells from PBMCs, cultured in vitro. These receptor sequences come from a human donor in good health.

This rearrangement joins TRBV14 to TRBJ1-1; D is ambiguous. V was cut by 2 bases and J by 1 base, with 11 bases left in between. The germline V gene has CDR1 SGHDN and CDR2 FVKESK. This CDR3 has 15 amino acids. The CDR3: CASSQIPWANTEAFF. For the CDR3, the DNA is TGTGCCAGCAGCCAAATACCCTGGGCGAACACTGAAGCTTTCTTT. Filled out from reference TRBV14 and TRBJ1-1, the complete variable domain reads EAGVTQFPSHSVIEKGQTVTLRCDPISGHDNLYWYRRVMGKEIKFLLHFVKESKQDESGMPNNRFLAERTGGTYSTLKVQPAELEDSGVYFCASSQIPWANTEAFFGQGTRLTVV.

V usage is TRBV7-2 and J usage is TRBJ2-2; 8 nucleotides match TRBD1. With 5 bases clipped from V and 6 bases from J, the junction kept 8 bases outside the gene matches. The CDR3 is made up of 15 amino acids. Germline values: CDR1 SGHTA, CDR2 FQGNSA. The CDR3 here is CASSLRTGNAGELFF. CDR3 nucleotide sequence: TGTGCCAGCAGCCTAAGGACAGGGAATGCCGGGGAGCTGTTTTTT.

The V and J genes are TRBV10-3 and TRBJ2-3; maybe TRBD2 (6 bases). This CDR3 is 15 amino acids long. The V end was cut by 3 bases, the J end by 2 bases, with 12 bases between. CDR1 ENHRY and CDR2 SYGVKD come from the germline V gene. In DNA form, the CDR3 reads TGTGCCATCAGTGAACCAGCGGGTTCCACAGATACGCAGTATTTT. Its protein product is CAISEPAGSTDTQYF.

This clone was recorded a few times. The rearrangement links TRBV18 to TRBJ2-5, with D hard to call. In germline, CDR1 is KGHSH, CDR2 LQKENI. Trimming took off 3 bases at V and 3 bases at J, with 11 bases between the two ends. This CDR3 comprises 14 residues. CDR3: CASSPARVEETQYF. CDR3 coding DNA: TGTGCCAGCTCACCCGCTCGGGTCGAAGAGACCCAGTACTTC.

This clone is a singleton in its sample. This sequence joins TRBV5-1 and TRBJ2-3; D might be TRBD2 (5 bases). The CDR3 consists of 14 residues. Germline V gene data show CDR1 as SGHRS and CDR2 as YFSETQ. Trimming left V 6 bases short and J 0 bases short, with 11 bases between. CDR3 in amino acids: CASKQRISTDTQYF. CDR3 in DNA: TGCGCCAGCAAGCAGCGGATAAGCACAGATACGCAGTATTTT.

The chain has TRBV4-3 and TRBJ2-1, with D tentatively TRBD1 (5 bases). The CDR3 consists of 13 residues. Trimming removed 1 base at V and 6 bases at J, with 7 bases between. Germline CDR1 LGHNA, CDR2 YSLEER. The CDR3 loop reads CASSQGQFNEQFF. CDR3 DNA: TGCGCCAGCAGCCAAGGACAGTTCAATGAGCAGTTCTTC.

This clone was detected once. The chain uses TRBV29-1 and TRBJ1-1; D gene unclear. Germline V gene sequence: CDR1 SQVTM, CDR2 ANQGSEA. The CDR3 has 14 residues. The V end lost 0 bases, the J end lost 11 bases, and 19 bases lay between the germline ends. The CDR3 coding sequence is TGCAGCGTTGAAGATTTATCCGGGCGGGGAGAGGCTTTCTTT. Its translation: CSVEDLSGRGEAFF.

The chain uses TRBV7-2 and TRBJ2-2, with D possibly TRBD1 on 5 matching bases. The CDR3 consists of 14 residues. The germline V gene has CDR1 SGHTA and CDR2 FQGNSA. Trimming removed 2 bases at V and 2 bases at J, with 6 bases between. The CDR3 nucleotides read TGTGCCAGCAGCTTACGGACAAACACCGGGGAGCTGTTTTTT. As protein: CASSLRTNTGELFF.

This clone turned up a few times. The chain employs TRBV12-5 and TRBJ1-1; TRBD1 aligns across 8 bases. J was trimmed by 5 bases and V by 5 bases; bases with no gene match: 1. Germline V gene sequence: CDR1 LGHNT, CDR2 FRNRAP. This CDR3 contains 12 residues. CDR3 in DNA: TGTGCTAGTGGTCAGGGGGCGACTGAAGCTTTCTTT. This encodes CASGQGATEAFF.